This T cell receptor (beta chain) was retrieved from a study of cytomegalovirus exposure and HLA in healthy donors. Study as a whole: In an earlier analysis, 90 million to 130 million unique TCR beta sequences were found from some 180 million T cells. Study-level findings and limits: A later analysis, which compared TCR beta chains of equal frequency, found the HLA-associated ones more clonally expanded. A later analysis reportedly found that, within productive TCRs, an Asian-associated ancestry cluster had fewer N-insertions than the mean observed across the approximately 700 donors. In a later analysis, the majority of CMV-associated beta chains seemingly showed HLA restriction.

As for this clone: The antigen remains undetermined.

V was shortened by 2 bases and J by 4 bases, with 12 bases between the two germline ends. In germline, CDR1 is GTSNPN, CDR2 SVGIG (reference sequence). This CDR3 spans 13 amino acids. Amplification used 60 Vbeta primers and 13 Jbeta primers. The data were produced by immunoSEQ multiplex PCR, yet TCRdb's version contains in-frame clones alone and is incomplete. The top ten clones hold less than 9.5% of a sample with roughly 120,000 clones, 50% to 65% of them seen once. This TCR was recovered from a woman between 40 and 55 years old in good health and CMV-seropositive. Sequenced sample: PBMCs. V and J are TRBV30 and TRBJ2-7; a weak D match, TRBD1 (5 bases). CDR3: CAWSSIPGYEQYF. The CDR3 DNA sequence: TGTGCCTGGAGTTCGATCCCAGGGTACGAGCAGTACTTC.